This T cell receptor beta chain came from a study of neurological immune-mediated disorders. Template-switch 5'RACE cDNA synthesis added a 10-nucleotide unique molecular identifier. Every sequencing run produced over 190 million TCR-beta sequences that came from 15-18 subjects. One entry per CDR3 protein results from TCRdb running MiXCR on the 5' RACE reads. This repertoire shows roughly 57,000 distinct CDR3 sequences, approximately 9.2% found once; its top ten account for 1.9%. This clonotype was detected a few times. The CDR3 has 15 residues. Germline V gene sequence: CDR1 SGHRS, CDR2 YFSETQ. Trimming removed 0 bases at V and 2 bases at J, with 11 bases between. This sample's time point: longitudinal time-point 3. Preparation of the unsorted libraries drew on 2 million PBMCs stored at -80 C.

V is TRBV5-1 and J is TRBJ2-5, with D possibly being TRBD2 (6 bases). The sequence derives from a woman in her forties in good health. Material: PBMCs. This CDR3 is CASSLGGSGQETQYF. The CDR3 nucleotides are TGCGCCAGCAGCTTGGGTGGTAGCGGACAAGAGACCCAGTACTTC.